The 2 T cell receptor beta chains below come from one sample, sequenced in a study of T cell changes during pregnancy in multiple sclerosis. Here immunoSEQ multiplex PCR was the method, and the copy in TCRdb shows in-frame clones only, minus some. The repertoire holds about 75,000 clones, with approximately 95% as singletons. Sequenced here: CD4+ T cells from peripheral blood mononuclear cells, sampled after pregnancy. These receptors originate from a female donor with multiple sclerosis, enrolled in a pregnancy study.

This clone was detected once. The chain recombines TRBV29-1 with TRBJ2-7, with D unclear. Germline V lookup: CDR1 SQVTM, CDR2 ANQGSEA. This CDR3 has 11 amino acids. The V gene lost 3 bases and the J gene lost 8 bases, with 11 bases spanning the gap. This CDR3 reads CSVDGDTKQYF. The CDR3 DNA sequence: TGCAGCGTTGACGGTGATACGAAGCAGTACTTC.

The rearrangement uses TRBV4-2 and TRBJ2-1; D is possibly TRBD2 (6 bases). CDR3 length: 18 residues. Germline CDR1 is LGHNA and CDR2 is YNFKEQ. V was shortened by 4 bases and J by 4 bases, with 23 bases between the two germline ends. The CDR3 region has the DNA TGTGCCAGCAGCCGAGGGGCTCAACTACACGGGAGATACAATGAGCAGTTCTTC. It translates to CASSRGAQLHGRYNEQFF.